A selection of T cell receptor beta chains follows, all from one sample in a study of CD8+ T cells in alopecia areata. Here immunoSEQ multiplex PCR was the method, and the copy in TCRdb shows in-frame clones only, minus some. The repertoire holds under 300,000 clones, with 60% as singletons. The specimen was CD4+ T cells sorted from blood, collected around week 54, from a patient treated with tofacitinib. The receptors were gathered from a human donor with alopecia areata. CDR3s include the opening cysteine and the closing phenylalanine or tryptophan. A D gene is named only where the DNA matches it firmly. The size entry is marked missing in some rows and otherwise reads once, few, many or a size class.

CDR3nt: TGCAGCTCGAGTGGGGGGGTTGAGACCCAGTACTTC
CDR3aa: CSSSGGVETQYF
v_gene: TRBV29-1
d_gene: TRBD2
abundance: .
j_gene: TRBJ2-5

CDR3nt: TGTGCCAGCAGCTTAGACCCGGGGGTCCAAGAGACCCAGTACTTC
CDR3aa: CASSLDPGVQETQYF
v_gene: TRBV7-6
d_gene: .
abundance: .
j_gene: TRBJ2-5

CDR3nt: TGCAGCGCCTCGTGGGGGGACTCCTACAATGAGCAGTTCTTC
CDR3aa: CSASWGDSYNEQFF
v_gene: TRBV29-1
d_gene: .
abundance: many
j_gene: TRBJ2-1

CDR3nt: TGCAGCTCGCAGAGTCGCACAGATACGCAGTATTTT
CDR3aa: CSSQSRTDTQYF
v_gene: TRBV29-1
d_gene: .
abundance: .
j_gene: TRBJ2-3

CDR3nt: TGTGCCAGCAGCCCGTCCCGCGGGGGGCCCCTAGATACGCAGTATTTT
CDR3aa: CASSPSRGGPLDTQYF
v_gene: TRBV5-6
d_gene: TRBD2
abundance: .
j_gene: TRBJ2-3

CDR3nt: TGTGCCAGCAGCTTAGCGGGGTCCCGGGAGCTGTTTTTT
CDR3aa: CASSLAGSRELFF
v_gene: TRBV7-2
d_gene: .
abundance: few
j_gene: TRBJ2-2

CDR3nt: TGCGCCAGCAGTCAATCGAAGGGCGGGGGGCTCGGAGATACGCAGTATTTT
CDR3aa: CASSQSKGGGLGDTQYF
v_gene: TRBV23-1
d_gene: TRBD2
abundance: .
j_gene: TRBJ2-3

CDR3nt: TGTGCCAGCAGTCCTAGCGGGGGACCAAGGGGGCAGTTCTTC
CDR3aa: CASSPSGGPRGQFF
v_gene: TRBV27
d_gene: TRBD2
abundance: .
j_gene: TRBJ2-1

CDR3nt: TGCGCCAGCAGCGCCGGACAGGGTGGAGGCTACACCTTC
CDR3aa: CASSAGQGGGYTF
v_gene: TRBV5-1
d_gene: TRBD1
abundance: .
j_gene: TRBJ1-2

CDR3nt: TGTGCCAGCAGATCCCCCATGGGAGAAAAACTGTTTTTT
CDR3aa: CASRSPMGEKLFF
v_gene: TRBV7-9
d_gene: .
abundance: few
j_gene: TRBJ1-4

CDR3nt: TGTGCCAGCAGCTTAGACGGGGGTAGGAACACTGAAGCTTTCTTT
CDR3aa: CASSLDGGRNTEAFF
v_gene: TRBV7-2
d_gene: .
abundance: .
j_gene: TRBJ1-1

CDR3nt: TGTGCCAGCAGCCCGGAGATTGTCGCTGTGGCATACGAGCAGTACTTC
CDR3aa: CASSPEIVAVAYEQYF
v_gene: TRBV11-2
d_gene: .
abundance: .
j_gene: TRBJ2-7

CDR3nt: TGTGCCATCAGTGAGGCAACAGGCGGGAACACCATATATTTT
CDR3aa: CAISEATGGNTIYF
v_gene: TRBV10-3
d_gene: .
abundance: few
j_gene: TRBJ1-3

CDR3nt: TGTGCCAGCAGCTTAAGGGACAGGGGGAATGAGCAGTTCTTC
CDR3aa: CASSLRDRGNEQFF
v_gene: TRBV11-2
d_gene: TRBD1
abundance: .
j_gene: TRBJ2-1

CDR3nt: TGTGCCAGCAGTTACGCGGGGGGCCAAGGGACCCAGTACTTC
CDR3aa: CASSYAGGQGTQYF
v_gene: TRBV6-5
d_gene: TRBD2
abundance: .
j_gene: TRBJ2-5

CDR3nt: TGCAGCGTGGGGGATAGCTCCTACGAGCAGTACTTC
CDR3aa: CSVGDSSYEQYF
v_gene: TRBV29-1
d_gene: .
abundance: few
j_gene: TRBJ2-7

CDR3nt: TGCAGCGTTCATAACAGGGGCATGAACACTGAAGCTTTCTTT
CDR3aa: CSVHNRGMNTEAFF
v_gene: TRBV29-1
d_gene: TRBD1
abundance: once
j_gene: TRBJ1-1

CDR3nt: TGTGCCAGCAACGACGCGGGGGGGCCGGAGACCCAGTACTTC
CDR3aa: CASNDAGGPETQYF
v_gene: TRBV7-6
d_gene: TRBD2
abundance: .
j_gene: TRBJ2-5

CDR3nt: TGCAGCGTTGCAAAAGGACCCTACAATGAGCAGTTCTTC
CDR3aa: CSVAKGPYNEQFF
v_gene: TRBV29-1
d_gene: .
abundance: .
j_gene: TRBJ2-1

CDR3nt: TGTGCCTGGATAGGGCAGTTGAACACTGAAGCTTTCTTT
CDR3aa: CAWIGQLNTEAFF
v_gene: TRBV30
d_gene: .
abundance: .
j_gene: TRBJ1-1

CDR3nt: TGCAGCATGAAAGTGCCGGGCGGGGAGCTGTTTTTT
CDR3aa: CSMKVPGGELFF
v_gene: TRBV29-1
d_gene: .
abundance: few
j_gene: TRBJ2-2

CDR3nt: TGCGCCAGCAGTGAGTTCGTCTCTGCCCGTGAGCAGTACTTC
CDR3aa: CASSEFVSAREQYF
v_gene: TRBV5-1
d_gene: .
abundance: .
j_gene: TRBJ2-7

CDR3nt: TGTGCCAGCAGCCCGGACAGGGCTGGGGCCAACGTCCTGACTTTC
CDR3aa: CASSPDRAGANVLTF
v_gene: TRBV7-9
d_gene: TRBD1
abundance: few
j_gene: TRBJ2-6

CDR3nt: TGCAGCGTTTGGGGGGTCAATGAGCAGTTCTTC
CDR3aa: CSVWGVNEQFF
v_gene: TRBV29-1
d_gene: .
abundance: .
j_gene: TRBJ2-1

CDR3nt: TGTGCCAGCAGCCATTCGGGACAGGGGAAGTACGAGCAGTACTTC
CDR3aa: CASSHSGQGKYEQYF
v_gene: TRBV7-9
d_gene: TRBD1
abundance: .
j_gene: TRBJ2-7

CDR3nt: TGCGCCAGCAGCCTCACACTAGCGGAAATCTACGAGCAGTACTTC
CDR3aa: CASSLTLAEIYEQYF
v_gene: TRBV4-3
d_gene: TRBD2
abundance: .
j_gene: TRBJ2-7

CDR3nt: TGTGCCAGCAGCCCAGGCCTGCGGAGCACCGGGGAGCTGTTTTTT
CDR3aa: CASSPGLRSTGELFF
v_gene: TRBV7-3
d_gene: .
abundance: .
j_gene: TRBJ2-2

CDR3nt: TGTGCCAGCAGCGTAGGCAGCCCCCTGGGGCAGTTCTTC
CDR3aa: CASSVGSPLGQFF
v_gene: TRBV9
d_gene: .
abundance: .
j_gene: TRBJ2-1

CDR3nt: TGTGCCTGGAGTCGGCAGGGGGTCGAGCAGTACTTC
CDR3aa: CAWSRQGVEQYF
v_gene: TRBV30
d_gene: TRBD1
abundance: .
j_gene: TRBJ2-7

CDR3nt: TGTGCCAGCAGCTTATTGGGCCTAGCGGCCTACAATGAGCAGTTCTTC
CDR3aa: CASSLLGLAAYNEQFF
v_gene: TRBV7-3
d_gene: TRBD2
abundance: .
j_gene: TRBJ2-1

CDR3nt: TGTGCCTGGAGTCAGGACGGAAACCTCTACAATGAGCAGTTCTTC
CDR3aa: CAWSQDGNLYNEQFF
v_gene: TRBV30
d_gene: .
abundance: .
j_gene: TRBJ2-1

CDR3nt: TGTGCCAGCAGTTACTCGATGGCAGCACAAGAGACCCAGTACTTC
CDR3aa: CASSYSMAAQETQYF
v_gene: TRBV6-5
d_gene: .
abundance: .
j_gene: TRBJ2-5

CDR3nt: TGCGCCAGCAGCCTGACCCGGTTGGCTGAAGCTTTCTTT
CDR3aa: CASSLTRLAEAFF
v_gene: TRBV5-1
d_gene: .
abundance: .
j_gene: TRBJ1-1

CDR3nt: TGTGCCAGCAGCGCCTGGGCCCCAGGGGGGACAGATACGCAGTATTTT
CDR3aa: CASSAWAPGGTDTQYF
v_gene: TRBV7-2
d_gene: .
abundance: few
j_gene: TRBJ2-3

CDR3nt: TGTGCCAGCAGTGACGGGCCTTACGTCTATGGCTACACCTTC
CDR3aa: CASSDGPYVYGYTF
v_gene: TRBV25-1
d_gene: .
abundance: .
j_gene: TRBJ1-2

CDR3nt: TGTGCCATCAGTGGGGACAGGGGGTCCTATAATTCACCCCTCCACTTT
CDR3aa: CAISGDRGSYNSPLHF
v_gene: TRBV10-3
d_gene: TRBD1
abundance: few
j_gene: TRBJ1-6

CDR3nt: TGTGCCAGCAGTCTTGGGAGAGCAGGTGAAGCTTTCTTT
CDR3aa: CASSLGRAGEAFF
v_gene: TRBV6-1
d_gene: .
abundance: .
j_gene: TRBJ1-1

CDR3nt: TGTGCCTGGGGGGGGAGGCCGAACACTGAAGCTTTCTTT
CDR3aa: CAWGGRPNTEAFF
v_gene: TRBV30
d_gene: .
abundance: .
j_gene: TRBJ1-1

CDR3nt: TGCAGTTTAGGGTTGTCCGGGGAGCTGTTTTTT
CDR3aa: CSLGLSGELFF
v_gene: TRBV29-1
d_gene: .
abundance: .
j_gene: TRBJ2-2

CDR3nt: TGTGCCAGCAGTTACTCAGGCAGGGGTAATAATGAGCAGTTCTTC
CDR3aa: CASSYSGRGNNEQFF
v_gene: TRBV6-5
d_gene: .
abundance: .
j_gene: TRBJ2-1

CDR3nt: TGTGCCACTCTCGGGCCGTCTGGGGCCAACGTCCTGACTTTC
CDR3aa: CATLGPSGANVLTF
v_gene: TRBV25-1
d_gene: .
abundance: .
j_gene: TRBJ2-6

CDR3nt: TGTGCCAGCAGCTTGGTCCAGGGTGAGCAGTTCTTC
CDR3aa: CASSLVQGEQFF
v_gene: TRBV5-6
d_gene: .
abundance: .
j_gene: TRBJ2-1

CDR3nt: TGTGCCACCAGCAGAGATTCTGGACTAGCATACGAGCAGTACTTC
CDR3aa: CATSRDSGLAYEQYF
v_gene: TRBV15
d_gene: TRBD2
abundance: .
j_gene: TRBJ2-7

CDR3nt: TGTGCCAGCATCGAAGGCTGGCTTGGGGGAGAGACCCAGTACTTC
CDR3aa: CASIEGWLGGETQYF
v_gene: TRBV6-6
d_gene: .
abundance: .
j_gene: TRBJ2-5

CDR3nt: TGTGCCACCAGCAGAGTAGGGGCCCAAGAGACCCAGTACTTC
CDR3aa: CATSRVGAQETQYF
v_gene: TRBV15
d_gene: .
abundance: .
j_gene: TRBJ2-5

CDR3nt: TGTGCCTGGAGCAATGGGGGGCGACGCTACACCTTC
CDR3aa: CAWSNGGRRYTF
v_gene: TRBV30
d_gene: .
abundance: .
j_gene: TRBJ1-2

CDR3nt: TGTGCCAGCTCACGAACGACGAGAGGCGCCCAGCTGGATACGCAGTATTTT
CDR3aa: CASSRTTRGAQLDTQYF
v_gene: TRBV18
d_gene: .
abundance: .
j_gene: TRBJ2-3

CDR3nt: TGTGCCATCAGGCGGTTCGGTGAGGGGTACAATGAGCAGTTCTTC
CDR3aa: CAIRRFGEGYNEQFF
v_gene: TRBV10-3
d_gene: .
abundance: few
j_gene: TRBJ2-1

CDR3nt: TGTGCCAGCAGCCCGGGACTTCAAAGCTACGAGCAGTACTTC
CDR3aa: CASSPGLQSYEQYF
v_gene: TRBV7-2
d_gene: .
abundance: few
j_gene: TRBJ2-7

CDR3nt: TGTGCCAGCAGTTTGGAAGGGCACTACAATGAGCAGTTCTTC
CDR3aa: CASSLEGHYNEQFF
v_gene: TRBV27
d_gene: .
abundance: .
j_gene: TRBJ2-1

CDR3nt: TGTGCCACCAGCAGAGATCCGGGGCTTTCTGGTACGCAGTATTTT
CDR3aa: CATSRDPGLSGTQYF
v_gene: TRBV15
d_gene: .
abundance: .
j_gene: TRBJ2-3

CDR3nt: TGTGCCAGCAGCGAAGCGGGGGGGCTGTCGGATACGCAGTATTTT
CDR3aa: CASSEAGGLSDTQYF
v_gene: TRBV7-2
d_gene: TRBD2
abundance: .
j_gene: TRBJ2-3

CDR3nt: TGTGCCAGCAGTCCGGGGGGTTTCGAATACGAGCAGTACTTC
CDR3aa: CASSPGGFEYEQYF
v_gene: TRBV5-4
d_gene: TRBD2
abundance: .
j_gene: TRBJ2-7

CDR3nt: TGCAGCGTTGAAGGGTTGAACACTGAAGCTTTCTTT
CDR3aa: CSVEGLNTEAFF
v_gene: TRBV29-1
d_gene: .
abundance: .
j_gene: TRBJ1-1

CDR3nt: TGTGCCAGCAGCTTAAGAGGAACCGAGTTCGAAGCTTTCTTT
CDR3aa: CASSLRGTEFEAFF
v_gene: TRBV7-9
d_gene: .
abundance: few
j_gene: TRBJ1-1

CDR3nt: TGTGCCAGCAGTCCTTACAGGGGGCTAAGCACAGATACGCAGTATTTT
CDR3aa: CASSPYRGLSTDTQYF
v_gene: TRBV27
d_gene: TRBD1
abundance: few
j_gene: TRBJ2-3

CDR3nt: TGTGCCAGCAGAACTTGGGGTGAGAACACTGAAGCTTTCTTT
CDR3aa: CASRTWGENTEAFF
v_gene: TRBV6-5
d_gene: .
abundance: .
j_gene: TRBJ1-1

CDR3nt: TGTGCCAGCAGCTTAGATGGTAGCACAGATACGCAGTATTTT
CDR3aa: CASSLDGSTDTQYF
v_gene: TRBV7-9
d_gene: .
abundance: .
j_gene: TRBJ2-3

CDR3nt: TGTGCCAGCTCCGGGGTCAACTATGGCTACACCTTC
CDR3aa: CASSGVNYGYTF
v_gene: TRBV18
d_gene: .
abundance: few
j_gene: TRBJ1-2